The 12 T cell receptor beta chains presented below share a single source sample, sequenced in a study of blood T cell repertoires in COVID-19 (TCRdb year 2020). The library relied on the immunoSEQ multiplex PCR assay. Held by TCRdb, this immuneACCESS table contains in-frame sequences only and omits some clones. Under half of the omission traces to an unresolved V gene where checked; the cause of the rest is unknown. Here the sample has approximately 390,000 clones; 80% to 90% occur a single time. The ten biggest clones cover under 3% of the sample. The sample comprised peripheral blood. The receptors stem from a woman aged 60-75 years with COVID-19, enrolled during active disease.

This clone showed up just once. J is TRBJ2-3 and V is TRBV2; D perhaps matches TRBD2 (6 bases). Trimming removed 7 bases at V and 8 bases at J, with 13 bases between. The CDR3 has 12 residues. From germline, CDR1 is SNHLY and CDR2 FYNNEI. CDR3 in DNA: TGTGCCAGCACCTCGGGAGCTTTTACGCAGTATTTT. Translation gives CASTSGAFTQYF. The variable domain in full, completed from reference TRBV2 and TRBJ2-3, reads EPEVTQTPSHQVTQMGQEVILRCVPISNHLYFYWYRQILGQKVEFLVSFYNNEISEKSEIFDDQFSVERPDGSNFTLKIRSTKLEDSAMYFCASTSGAFTQYFGPGTRLTVL.

The chain joins TRBV5-5 to TRBJ2-1; 7 nucleotides line up with TRBD1. The CDR3 extends over 11 amino acids. Germline V gene data show CDR1 as SGHKS and CDR2 as YYEKEE (reference sequence). V shed 5 bases and J 14 bases; nucleotides not matched to a gene: 7. The CDR3 nucleotides are TGTGCCAGCAGTAACGACAGGGTGGAGTTCTTC. As protein: CASSNDRVEFF.

This clone was picked up one time. CDR3 in amino acids: CASSYLTGELFF. CDR3 DNA: TGTGCCAGCAGTTATCTCACCGGGGAGCTGTTTTTT. The chain couples TRBV6-5 to TRBJ2-2; no definite D call. This CDR3 contains 12 residues. Germline V gene sequence: CDR1 MNHEY, CDR2 SVGAGI. Trimming took 3 bases from V and 4 from J, leaving 3 bases between them.

This chain joins TRBV7-2 and TRBJ2-7; TRBD2 aligns across 7 bases. The CDR3 is 15 residues long. Germline V gene sequence: CDR1 SGHTA, CDR2 FQGNSA. The junction had 5 bases not matched to a gene; V was cut back by 0 bases and J by 3 bases. The CDR3 loop is CASSLAGGTHYEQYF. DNA of the CDR3: TGTGCCAGCAGCTTAGCCGGGGGGACCCACTACGAGCAGTACTTC.

This clone occurred once. The chain has TRBV7-2 and TRBJ1-2, with D perhaps TRBD1 (6 bases). CDR1 SGHTA and CDR2 FQGNSA come from the germline V gene. The CDR3 contains 14 residues. The germline V and J ends were trimmed by 5 bases and 6 bases, with 16 bases remaining between them. CDR3 in amino acids: CASSLGTTGNGYTF. In DNA form, the CDR3 reads TGTGCCAGCAGCCTTGGGACAACGGGGAATGGCTACACCTTC. The full variable domain, with the rest looked up from reference TRBV7-2 and TRBJ1-2, is GAGVSQSPSNKVTEKGKDVELRCDPISGHTALYWYRQSLGQGLEFLIYFQGNSAPDKSGLPSDRFSAERTGGSVSTLTIQRTQQEDSAVYLCASSLGTTGNGYTFGSGTRLTVV.

The V and J genes are TRBV3-1 (or the pseudogene TRBV3-2) and TRBJ1-2, with a tentative D call TRBD1 (6 bases). CDR3 length: 15 amino acids. The V gene lost 4 bases and the J gene lost 4 bases, with 16 bases spanning the gap. Looked up from germline, CDR1 is LGHDT and CDR2 is YNNKEL (reference sequence). The CDR3 nucleotides are TGTGCCAGCAGCCCCCGGCAGGGGCTTGGCTATGGCTACACCTTC. It yields the protein CASSPRQGLGYGYTF.

This clone has just a few counts. The rearrangement uses TRBV19 and TRBJ1-1; TRBD1 aligns across 7 bases. Trimming cost V 6 bases and J 6 bases; bases outside gene matches: 7. Germline CDR1 reads LNHDA; CDR2 reads SQIVND (reference sequence). This CDR3 has 13 residues. CDR3 protein: CASRLTGRPEAFF. CDR3 sequence (DNA): TGTGCCAGTAGACTGACAGGGCGCCCTGAAGCTTTCTTT.

The chain joins TRBV19 to TRBJ2-7; 8 bases are shared with TRBD1. There are 15 residues in the CDR3. Germline V CDR1 and CDR2: LNHDA, SQIVND (reference sequence). J gave up 4 bases and V 2 bases, and 7 bases lay outside the gene matches. The CDR3 loop reads CASSITGQARYEQYF. In DNA form, the CDR3 reads TGTGCCAGTAGTATAACGGGACAGGCTAGATACGAGCAGTACTTC.

This chain links TRBV20-1 with TRBJ2-7; TRBD1 might be the D (5 bases). The V and J ends lost 7 bases and 6 bases respectively, with 13 bases between them. Germline V gene data show CDR1 as DFQATT and CDR2 as SNEGSKA (reference sequence). The CDR3 extends over 11 amino acids. CDR3 amino acids: CSVIREGEQYF. The CDR3 DNA is TGCAGTGTTATCAGGGAAGGCGAGCAGTACTTC.

This chain uses TRBV7-5 with TRBJ1-4. TRBV7-5 is recorded as a pseudogene. The CDR3 is 18 residues long. CDR3 residues: CVRSLVGGDKWTNEKLFF. CDR3 in DNA: TGTGTCAGAAGCTTAGTCGGGGGGGACAAGTGGACTAATGAAAAACTGTTTTTT.

In regard to this clone: Within the sample, other DNA sequences also encode this same CDR3. The CDR3 nucleotides are TGCGCCAGCAGCTTGACAGGGGCTAATCAGCCCCAGCATTTT. Translating gives CASSLTGANQPQHF. V and J are TRBV5-1 and TRBJ1-5, with 7 bases matching TRBD1. CDR1 is SGHRS and CDR2 is YFSETQ in the germline V gene. The CDR3 is 14 amino acids. The J segment lost 4 bases and the V segment lost 1 base, leaving 2 bases of the junction unmatched.

The chain couples TRBV6-2 or TRBV6-3 to TRBJ2-1, with D possibly matching TRBD2 (5 bases). CDR3 size: 14 residues. Germline V gives CDR1 MNHEY, CDR2 SVGEGT. Trimming removed 2 bases from V and 4 bases from J, with 9 bases in between. In DNA, the CDR3 is TGTGCCAGCAGTTACCATGGACTGTACAATGAGCAGTTCTTC. Translating it yields CASSYHGLYNEQFF.